This TCR beta chain was documented in a study of blood T cell repertoires in COVID-19. Study summary: Whether acute or convalescent, the COVID-19 samples came from the United States, Italy and Spain.

The method was immunoSEQ multiplex PCR; TCRdb's version includes in-frame clones alone and lacks a portion of them. Of more than 150,000 clones detected, more than 85% appear once; the ten largest clones hold about 6.5%. The participants were between roughly 18 and 89 years old and came from about two dozen US areas. This receptor was taken from a woman aged 50 to 65 who had recovered from COVID-19. Sequencing was performed on PBMCs or T cells enriched from blood (not recorded which).

DNA for the CDR3: TGTGCCAGCAGTTCGGGTTCTTCTGGAAACACCATATATTTT. It codes for CASSSGSSGNTIYF. This chain joins TRBV6-2 or TRBV6-3 and TRBJ1-3; D unresolved. The germline V gene encodes CDR1 MNHEY and CDR2 SVGEGT. The germline V and J ends were trimmed by 4 bases and 1 base, with 8 bases remaining between them. The CDR3 has 14 residues.